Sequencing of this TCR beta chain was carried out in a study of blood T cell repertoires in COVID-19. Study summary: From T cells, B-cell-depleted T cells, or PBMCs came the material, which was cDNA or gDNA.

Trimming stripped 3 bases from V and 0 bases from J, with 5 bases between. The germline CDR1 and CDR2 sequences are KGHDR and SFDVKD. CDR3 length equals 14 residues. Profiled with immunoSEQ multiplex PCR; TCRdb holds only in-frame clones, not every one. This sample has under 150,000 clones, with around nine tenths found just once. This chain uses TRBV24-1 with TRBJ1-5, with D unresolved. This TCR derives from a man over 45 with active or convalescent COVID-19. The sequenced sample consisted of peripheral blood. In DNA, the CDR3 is TGTGCCACCAGTGATAACTATAGCAATCAGCCCCAGCATTTT. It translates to CATSDNYSNQPQHF.